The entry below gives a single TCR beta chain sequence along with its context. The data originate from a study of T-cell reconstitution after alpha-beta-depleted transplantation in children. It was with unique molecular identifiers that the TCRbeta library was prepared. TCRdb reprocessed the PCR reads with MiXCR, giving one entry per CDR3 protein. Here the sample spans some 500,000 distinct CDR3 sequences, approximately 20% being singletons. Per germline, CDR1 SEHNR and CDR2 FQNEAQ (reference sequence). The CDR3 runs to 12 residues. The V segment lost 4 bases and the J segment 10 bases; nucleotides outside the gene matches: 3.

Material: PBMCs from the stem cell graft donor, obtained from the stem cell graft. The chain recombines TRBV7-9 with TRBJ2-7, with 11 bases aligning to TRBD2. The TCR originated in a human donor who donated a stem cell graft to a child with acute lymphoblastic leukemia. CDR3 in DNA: TGTGCCAGCAGCTCACTAGCGGGAGTACAGTACTTC. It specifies CASSSLAGVQYF.